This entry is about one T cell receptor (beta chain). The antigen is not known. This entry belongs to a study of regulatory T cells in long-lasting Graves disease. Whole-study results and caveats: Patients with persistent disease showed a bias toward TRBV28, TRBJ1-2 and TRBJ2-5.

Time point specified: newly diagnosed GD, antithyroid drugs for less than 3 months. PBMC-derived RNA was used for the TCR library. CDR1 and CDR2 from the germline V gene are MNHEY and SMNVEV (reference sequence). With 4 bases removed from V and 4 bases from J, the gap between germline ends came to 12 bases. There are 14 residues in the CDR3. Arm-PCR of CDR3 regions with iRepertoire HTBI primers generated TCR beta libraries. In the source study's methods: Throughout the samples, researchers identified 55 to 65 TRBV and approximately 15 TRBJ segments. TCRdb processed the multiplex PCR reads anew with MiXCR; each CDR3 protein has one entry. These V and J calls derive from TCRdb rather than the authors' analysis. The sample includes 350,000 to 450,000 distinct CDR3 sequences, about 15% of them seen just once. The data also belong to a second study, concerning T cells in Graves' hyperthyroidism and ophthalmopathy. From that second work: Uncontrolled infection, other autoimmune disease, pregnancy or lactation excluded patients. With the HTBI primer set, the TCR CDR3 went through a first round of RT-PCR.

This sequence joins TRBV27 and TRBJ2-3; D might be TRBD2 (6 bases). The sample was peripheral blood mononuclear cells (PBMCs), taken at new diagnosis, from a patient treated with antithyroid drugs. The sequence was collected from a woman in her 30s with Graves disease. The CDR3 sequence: CASSSAGLPDTQYF. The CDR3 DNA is TGTGCCAGCAGTTCCGCGGGACTCCCAGATACGCAGTATTTT.